The clone carrying this T cell receptor beta chain is a singleton in its sample. The table came from immunoSEQ multiplex PCR; TCRdb's copy has only in-frame clones and leaves some out. The sample shows 15,000 to 20,000 clones, roughly nine tenths of them seen only once. This sample stems from a study of control samples from healthy donors and cancer patients. The CDR3 is made up of 15 amino acids. The trim removed 0 bases at V and 8 bases at J, leaving 9 bases unmatched. The germline gives CDR1 MGHRA, CDR2 YSYEKL. The material sequenced was PBMCs. V and J are TRBV4-1 and TRBJ1-2, with 7 bases matching TRBD1. The receptor was isolated from a man aged 55 to 70 with head and neck cancer. The CDR3 loop is CASSQDRTGVEGYTF. In DNA, the CDR3 is TGCGCCAGCAGCCAAGATCGAACAGGGGTCGAGGGCTACACCTTC.